The TCR beta chain under discussion was sequenced for a study of a mutant IDH1 vaccine in newly diagnosed glioma. The wider study: The vaccination schedule gave patients eight doses in weeks 1, 3, 5, 7, 11, 15, 19 and 23. Commencement of vaccination occurred 4-6 weeks following radiotherapy alone, or concurrently with temozolomide cycles. It was radiotherapy, temozolomide, or both that patients received previously, with most receiving both. General study findings and limits: Of all patients, 93.3% showed vaccine-induced immune responses.

This CDR3 is 13 amino acids long. Germline V gene sequence: CDR1 SGHRS, CDR2 YFSETQ. Trimming stripped 4 bases from V and 6 bases from J, with 13 bases between. Of note for this clone: Antigen: not known.

The time point: week 11, during vaccination. The content of each vaccine dose was 300 ug of mutant IDH1 20-mer peptide, and topical imiquimod accompanied it. The assay was immunoSEQ multiplex PCR, and TCRdb's table has in-frame clones only and misses some. The sample shows about 60,000 clones, 84% of them seen only once. This receptor was obtained from a man under 40 with glioma. Source: PBMCs, taken from a glioma patient whose treatment included an IDH1 peptide vaccine. This chain connects TRBV5-1 to TRBJ1-1, with D unclear. The CDR3 coding sequence is TGCGCCAGCAGCCGGGAGGGCCCCGCTGAAGCTTTCTTT. It specifies CASSREGPAEAFF.